This T cell receptor beta chain was sequenced for a study of blood T cell repertoires in COVID-19. Sequenced by immunoSEQ multiplex PCR; TCRdb stores in-frame clones only, minus some. Of around 300,000 clones detected, about nine tenths appear once; the ten largest clones hold 0.94%. Germline V gene data show CDR1 as MNHEY and CDR2 as SMNVEV (reference sequence). The CDR3 spans 14 residues. V was pared by 3 bases and J by 6 bases, with 15 bases between. Source material: peripheral blood. The clonotype originates from a woman in her thirties or forties who had recovered from COVID-19. V usage is TRBV27 and J usage is TRBJ2-7; D possibly corresponds to TRBD2 (6 bases). The CDR3 sequence is CASSFGHLEGEQYF. For the CDR3, the DNA is TGTGCCAGCAGTTTCGGACACCTGGAGGGCGAGCAGTACTTC.